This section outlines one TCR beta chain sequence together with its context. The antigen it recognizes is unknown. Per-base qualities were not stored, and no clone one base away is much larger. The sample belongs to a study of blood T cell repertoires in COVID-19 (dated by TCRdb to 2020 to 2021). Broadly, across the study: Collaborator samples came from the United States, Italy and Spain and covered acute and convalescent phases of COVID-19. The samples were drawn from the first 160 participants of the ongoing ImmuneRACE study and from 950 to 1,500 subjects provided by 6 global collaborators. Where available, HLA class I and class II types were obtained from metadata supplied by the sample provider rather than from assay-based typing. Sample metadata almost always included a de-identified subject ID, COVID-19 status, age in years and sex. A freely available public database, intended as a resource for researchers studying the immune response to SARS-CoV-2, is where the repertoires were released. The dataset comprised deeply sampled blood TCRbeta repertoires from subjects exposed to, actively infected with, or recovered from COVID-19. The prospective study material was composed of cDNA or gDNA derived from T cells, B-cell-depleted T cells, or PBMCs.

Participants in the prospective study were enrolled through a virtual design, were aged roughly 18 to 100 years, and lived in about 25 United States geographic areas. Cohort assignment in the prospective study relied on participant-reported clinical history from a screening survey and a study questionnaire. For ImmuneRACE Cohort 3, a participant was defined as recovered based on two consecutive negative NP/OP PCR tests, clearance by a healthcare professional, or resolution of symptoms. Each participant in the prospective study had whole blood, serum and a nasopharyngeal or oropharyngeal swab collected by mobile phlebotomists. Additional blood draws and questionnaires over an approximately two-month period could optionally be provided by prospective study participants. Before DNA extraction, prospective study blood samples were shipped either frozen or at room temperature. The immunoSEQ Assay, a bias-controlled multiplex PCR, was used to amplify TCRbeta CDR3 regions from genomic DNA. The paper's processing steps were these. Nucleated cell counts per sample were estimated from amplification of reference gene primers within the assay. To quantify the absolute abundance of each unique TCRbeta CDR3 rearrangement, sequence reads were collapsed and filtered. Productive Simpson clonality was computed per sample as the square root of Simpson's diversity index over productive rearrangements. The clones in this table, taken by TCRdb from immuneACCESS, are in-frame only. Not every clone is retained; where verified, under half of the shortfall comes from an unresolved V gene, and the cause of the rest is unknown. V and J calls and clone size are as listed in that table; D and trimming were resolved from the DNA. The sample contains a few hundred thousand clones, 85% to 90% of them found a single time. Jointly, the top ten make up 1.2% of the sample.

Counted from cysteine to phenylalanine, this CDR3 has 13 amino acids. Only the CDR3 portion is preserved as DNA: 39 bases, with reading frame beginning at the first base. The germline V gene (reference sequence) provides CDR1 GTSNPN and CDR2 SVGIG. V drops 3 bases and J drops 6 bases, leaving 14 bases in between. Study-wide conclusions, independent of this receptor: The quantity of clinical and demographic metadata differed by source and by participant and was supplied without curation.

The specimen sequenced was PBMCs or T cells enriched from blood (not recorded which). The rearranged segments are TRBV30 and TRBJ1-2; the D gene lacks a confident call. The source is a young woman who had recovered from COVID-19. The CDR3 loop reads CAWRRFGLDGYTF. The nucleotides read TGTGCCTGGAGGAGGTTCGGTTTGGATGGCTACACCTTC. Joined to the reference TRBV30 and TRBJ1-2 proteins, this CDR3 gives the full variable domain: SQTIHQWPATLVQPVGSPLSLECTVEGTSNPNLYWYRQAAGRGLQLLFYSVGIGQISSEVPQNLSASRPQDRQFILSSKKLLLSDSGFYLCAWRRFGLDGYTFGSGTRLTVV.